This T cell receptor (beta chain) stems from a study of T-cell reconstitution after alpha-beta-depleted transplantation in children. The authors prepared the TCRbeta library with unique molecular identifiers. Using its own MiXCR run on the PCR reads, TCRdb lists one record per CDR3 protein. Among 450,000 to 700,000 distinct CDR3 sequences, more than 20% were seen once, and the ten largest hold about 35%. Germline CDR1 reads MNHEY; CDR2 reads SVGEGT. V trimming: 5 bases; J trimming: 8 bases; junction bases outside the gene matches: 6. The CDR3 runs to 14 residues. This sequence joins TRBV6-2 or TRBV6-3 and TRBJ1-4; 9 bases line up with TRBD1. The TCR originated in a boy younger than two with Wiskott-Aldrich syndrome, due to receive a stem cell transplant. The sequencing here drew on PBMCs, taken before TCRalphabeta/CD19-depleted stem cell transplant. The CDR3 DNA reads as TGTGCCAGCAGTCTAGGACAGGGGAAGGAAAAACTGTTTTTT. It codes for CASSLGQGKEKLFF.